A few counts support the clone carrying this T cell receptor beta chain. Distinct nucleotide sequences in the sample also encode this CDR3. Only in-frame clones appear in the TCRdb table, and some are missing; sequencing was by immunoSEQ multiplex PCR. The sample gives approximately 940,000 clones, 70% to 85% of which show up once; around 1.5% is in the top ten. This specimen comes from a study of shared clonotypes between healthy human individuals. In germline, CDR1 is MGHRA, CDR2 YSYEKL. The CDR3 loop spans 15 amino acids. Unmatched junction bases numbered 1, after V lost 3 bases and J lost 0 bases.

Sequenced input: memory CD4+ T cells sorted from blood. As to subset: CD45RA-negative fraction. The chain carries TRBV4-1 and TRBJ1-1; 10 positions match TRBD1. This sequence was found in a man between 18 and 35 years old in good health. Here the CDR3 DNA reads TGCGCCAGCAGCCAGGGACAGGGGATGAACACTGAAGCTTTCTTT. Translating gives CASSQGQGMNTEAFF.